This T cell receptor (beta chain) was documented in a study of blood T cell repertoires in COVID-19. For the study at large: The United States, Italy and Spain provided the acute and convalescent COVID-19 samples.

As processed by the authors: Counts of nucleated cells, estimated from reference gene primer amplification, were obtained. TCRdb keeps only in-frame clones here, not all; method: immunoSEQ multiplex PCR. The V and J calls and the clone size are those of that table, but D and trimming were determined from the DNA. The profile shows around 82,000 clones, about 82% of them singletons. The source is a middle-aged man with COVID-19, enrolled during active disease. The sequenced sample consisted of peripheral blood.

CDR3 DNA: TGTGCCACCAGTGACTCAGGTAGCTCCTACAATGAGCAGTTCTTC. It is translated as CATSDSGSSYNEQFF. J is TRBJ2-1 and V is TRBV24-1; D is undetermined. Trimming cost V 4 bases and J 0 bases, with 9 bases left between them. The CDR3 loop spans 15 amino acids. The germline gives CDR1 KGHDR, CDR2 SFDVKD.